These T cell receptor beta chains were read from a single sample in a study of tumor-infiltrating lymphocytes in oesophageal squamous cell carcinoma. TCRdb independently ran MiXCR on the PCR reads; one entry per CDR3 protein. This sample yields 24,000 or so distinct CDR3 sequences, of which 30% to 40% are seen a single time; around 23% belongs to the top ten. Sequenced sample: esophageal tumor tissue. All receptors come from a male donor with esophageal squamous cell carcinoma. Each CDR3 is given with its conserved first and last residue. D genes are given only for firm matches. Rows may omit the clone size; those that give it use once, few, many or a size class.

-	15	-	TRBV7-2	TRBJ2-7	TGTGCCAGCAGCTCACAGGGTCCGAGCTCCTACGAGCAGTACTTC	CASSSQGPSSYEQYF
TRBD1	15	-	TRBV20-1	TRBJ2-5	TGCAGTGCTATCAGGACAGGGCGGCCTCAAGAGACCCAGTACTTC	CSAIRTGRPQETQYF
-	14	-	TRBV7-2	TRBJ2-3	TGTGCCAGCAGCTCGGTCGGGAACGTGAATACGCAGTATTTT	CASSSVGNVNTQYF
TRBD1	15	-	TRBV19	TRBJ2-1	TGTGCCACTAAACAGGGGGCGAATCCCTACAATGAGCAGTTCTTC	CATKQGANPYNEQFF
-	13	few	TRBV15	TRBJ2-1	TGTGCCACCAGCAGAGGGCCGACCAATGAGCAGTTCTTC	CATSRGPTNEQFF
TRBD1	14	medium-sized	TRBV24-1	TRBJ2-5	TGTGCCACCAGTGAGACCGGGACAGTAGAGACCCAGTACTTC	CATSETGTVETQYF
-	11	few	TRBV5-1	TRBJ2-7	TGCGCCAGCAGCGGAACCTACGAGCAGTACTTC	CASSGTYEQYF
-	14	-	TRBV3-1	TRBJ2-5	TGTGCCAGCAGCCAAGATCGGGAGAGAGAGACCCAGTACTTC	CASSQDRERETQYF
TRBD2	15	medium-sized	TRBV7-9	TRBJ2-3	TGTGCCAGCAGCCAAGCGGGAGAAGGGACAGATACGCAGTATTTT	CASSQAGEGTDTQYF
TRBD2	16	-	TRBV27	TRBJ2-5	TGTGCCAGCAGTTTACGGGGGGACTTCGCGCAAGAGACCCAGTACTTC	CASSLRGDFAQETQYF
-	14	-	TRBV7-8	TRBJ2-1	TGTGCCAGCAGCTTAGGCTACGTGGGGAATGAGCAGTTCTTC	CASSLGYVGNEQFF
-	12	few	TRBV2	TRBJ1-2	TGTGCCAGCACCAGGGCTAACTATGGCTACACCTTC	CASTRANYGYTF
TRBD1	11	few	TRBV6-4	TRBJ1-1	TGTGCCAGAGTGACAGGGGAAGACGCTTTCTTT	CARVTGEDAFF
-	14	-	TRBV11-1	TRBJ2-1	TGTGCCAGCAGCCACTCTGGGGCGCTGTACGAGCAGTTCTTC	CASSHSGALYEQFF
-	14	once	TRBV11-3	TRBJ2-2	TGTGCCAGCAGCTTACGACAGGTGGCCGGGGAGCTGTTTTTT	CASSLRQVAGELFF
-	12	-	TRBV28	TRBJ2-7	TGTGCCAGCAGTCGCCCCGTGGGGGAGCAGTACTTC	CASSRPVGEQYF
TRBD1	14	-	TRBV6-1	TRBJ2-1	TGTGCCAGCAGTCGGGACAGGGTCACCGGGGAGCTGTACTTC	CASSRDRVTGELYF
-	14	-	TRBV5-1	TRBJ2-5	TGCGCCAGCAGCGGGGAGGACACGCGAGAGACCCAGTACTTC	CASSGEDTRETQYF
-	14	few	TRBV5-1	TRBJ2-7	TGCGCCAGCAGCTTGAGAGACGGGGCCTACGAGCAGTACTTC	CASSLRDGAYEQYF
-	14	-	TRBV5-8	TRBJ2-5	TGTGCCAGCAGCTCCTTGGTTAGCCAAGAGACCCAGTACTTC	CASSSLVSQETQYF
-	13	-	TRBV12-3/TRBV12-4	TRBJ1-5	TGTGCCAGCAGTTCTGGGGGCCATCAGCCCCAGCATTTT	CASSSGGHQPQHF
-	18	-	TRBV7-2	TRBJ2-6	TGTGCCAGCAGCTTAGCGATGTGGGGACGCTCCTATAATTCACCCCTCCACTTC	CASSLAMWGRSYNSPLHF
-	15	-	TRBV18	TRBJ1-2	TGTGCCAGCTCACCACGCTCAGAAGTTAACTATGGCTACACCTTC	CASSPRSEVNYGYTF
-	13	many	TRBV5-1	TRBJ2-1	TGCGCCAGCAGCTTGGCGTCTAGCGATGAGCAGTTCTTC	CASSLASSDEQFF
-	14	-	TRBV5-1	TRBJ1-2	TGCGCCAGCAGCTATGACACGGCACGGGGGGGCTACACCTTC	CASSYDTARGGYTF
-	15	few	TRBV27	TRBJ2-1	TGTGCCAGCAGCCCGGGGGACTTCGGTCACAATGAGCAGTTCTTC	CASSPGDFGHNEQFF
TRBD1	17	-	TRBV7-6	TRBJ2-3	TGTGCTAGCAGCTTAGATATCCGGGACAGGGACACAGATACGCAGTATTTT	CASSLDIRDRDTDTQYF
-	15	many	TRBV7-2	TRBJ2-3	TGTGCCAGCAGCATGTTCCCCAGGGGTCCCGGGGAGCTGTATTTT	CASSMFPRGPGELYF
TRBD2	16	-	TRBV7-8	TRBJ2-7	TGTGCCAGCAGCCCCCGGACTAGCGGGAGGACCTACGAGCAGTACTTC	CASSPRTSGRTYEQYF
-	15	-	TRBV6-8	TRBJ2-4	-	CASSSPGGPMATPSF
-	13	-	TRBV7-6	TRBJ2-1	TGTGCCAGCAGCTTTGGTGGCAGGAATGAGCAGTTCTTC	CASSFGGRNEQFF
-	16	-	TRBV7-2	TRBJ1-6	TGTGCCAGCAGCTTGAATAGCGGGCCGCAAACCTACGAGCAGTACTTT	CASSLNSGPQTYEQYF